The clone carrying this TCR beta chain was counted between two and nine times. This sample was included in a study of blood T cell repertoires in COVID-19. The CDR3 loop spans 15 amino acids. Germline CDR1 SNHLY, CDR2 FYNNEI. V was shortened by 7 bases and J by 4 bases, with 17 bases between the two germline ends. The method was immunoSEQ multiplex PCR; TCRdb's version includes in-frame clones alone and lacks a portion of them. This sample yields about 210,000 clones, of which 84% are seen a single time; under 4% belongs to the top ten. The source of this sequence is a woman younger than 45 who had been exposed to COVID-19. The sample consisted of PBMCs or T cells enriched from blood (not recorded which). The chain joins TRBV2 to TRBJ2-1, with D perhaps TRBD2 (6 bases). The CDR3 bases are TGTGCCAGCATGGGAGGACGTAAGGCATACAATGAGCAGTTCTTC. This gives the protein CASMGGRKAYNEQFF.